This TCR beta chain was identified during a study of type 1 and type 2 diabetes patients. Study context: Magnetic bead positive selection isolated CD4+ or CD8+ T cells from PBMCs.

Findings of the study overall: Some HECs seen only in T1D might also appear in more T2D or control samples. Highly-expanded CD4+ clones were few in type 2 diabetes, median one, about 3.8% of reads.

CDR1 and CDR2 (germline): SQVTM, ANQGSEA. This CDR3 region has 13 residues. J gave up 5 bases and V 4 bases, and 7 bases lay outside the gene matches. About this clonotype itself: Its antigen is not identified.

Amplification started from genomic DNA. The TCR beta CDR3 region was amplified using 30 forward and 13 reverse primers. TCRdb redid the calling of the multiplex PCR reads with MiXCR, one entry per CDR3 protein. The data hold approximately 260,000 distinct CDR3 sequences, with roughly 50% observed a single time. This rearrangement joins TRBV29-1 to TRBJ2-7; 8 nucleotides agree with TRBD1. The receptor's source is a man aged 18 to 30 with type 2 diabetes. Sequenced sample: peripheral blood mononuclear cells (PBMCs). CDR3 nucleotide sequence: TGCAGCGTTGCATGGACAGGGAGTGACGAGCAGTACTTC. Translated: CSVAWTGSDEQYF.